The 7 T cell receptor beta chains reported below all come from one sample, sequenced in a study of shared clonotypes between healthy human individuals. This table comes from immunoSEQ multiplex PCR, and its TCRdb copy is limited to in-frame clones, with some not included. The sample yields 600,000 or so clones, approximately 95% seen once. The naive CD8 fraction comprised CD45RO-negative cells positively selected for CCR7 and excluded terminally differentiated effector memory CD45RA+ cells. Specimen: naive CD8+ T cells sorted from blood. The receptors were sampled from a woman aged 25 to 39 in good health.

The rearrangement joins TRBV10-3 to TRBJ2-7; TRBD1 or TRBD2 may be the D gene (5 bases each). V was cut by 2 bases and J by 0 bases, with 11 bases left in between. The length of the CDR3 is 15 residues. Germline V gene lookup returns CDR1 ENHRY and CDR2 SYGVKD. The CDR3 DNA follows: TGTGCCATCAGTGAGACCCGGGGCATCTCCTACGAGCAGTACTTC. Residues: CAISETRGISYEQYF.

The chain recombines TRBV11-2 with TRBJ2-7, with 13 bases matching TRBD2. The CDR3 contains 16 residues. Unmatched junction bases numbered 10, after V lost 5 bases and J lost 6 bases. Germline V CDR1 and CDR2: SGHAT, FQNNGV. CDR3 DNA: TGTGCCAGCAGCCGTACCACTAGCGGGAGGGGGCCCGAGCAGTACTTC. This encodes CASSRTTSGRGPEQYF.

CDR3 residues: CASSLILAGGTNTGELFF. The CDR3 coding sequence is TGTGCCAGCAGCTTAATCCTAGCGGGAGGGACGAACACCGGGGAGCTGTTTTTT. The chain links TRBV7-3 to TRBJ2-2; 12 nucleotides align to TRBD2. The CDR3 has 18 amino acids. V shed 1 base and J 0 bases; nucleotides not matched to a gene: 3. Germline-derived CDR1 and CDR2 are SGHTA and FQGTGA.

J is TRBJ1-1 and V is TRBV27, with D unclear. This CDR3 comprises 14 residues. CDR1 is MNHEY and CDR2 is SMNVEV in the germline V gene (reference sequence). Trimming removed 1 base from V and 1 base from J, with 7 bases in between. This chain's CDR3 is CASSLWPGNTEAFF. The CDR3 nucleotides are TGTGCCAGCAGTTTATGGCCGGGGAACACTGAAGCTTTCTTT.

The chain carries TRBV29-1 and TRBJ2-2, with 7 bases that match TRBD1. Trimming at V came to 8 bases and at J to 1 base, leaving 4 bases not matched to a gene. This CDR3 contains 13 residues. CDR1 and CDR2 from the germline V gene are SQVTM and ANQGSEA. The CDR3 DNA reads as TGCAGCACCCGACAGGGGAACACCGGGGAGCTGTTTTTT. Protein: CSTRQGNTGELFF.

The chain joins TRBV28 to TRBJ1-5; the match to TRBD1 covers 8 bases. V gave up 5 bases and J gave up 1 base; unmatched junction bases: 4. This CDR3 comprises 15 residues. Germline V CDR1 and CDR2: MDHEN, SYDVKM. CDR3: CASSQTGGSNQPQHF. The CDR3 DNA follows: TGTGCCAGCAGTCAAACAGGGGGAAGCAATCAGCCCCAGCATTTT. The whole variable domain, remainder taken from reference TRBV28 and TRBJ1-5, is DVKVTQSSRYLVKRTGEKVFLECVQDMDHENMFWYRQDPGLGLRLIYFSYDVKMKEKGDIPEGYSVSREKKERFSLILESASTNQTSMYLCASSQTGGSNQPQHFGDGTRLSIL.

CDR3 in amino acids: CASSYAGTAIYEQYF. CDR3 nucleotides: TGTGCCAGCAGTTACGCCGGGACAGCTATTTACGAGCAGTACTTC. The chain has TRBV6-5 and TRBJ2-7, with TRBD1 identical over 7 bases. The junction had 8 bases not matched to a gene; V was cut back by 2 bases and J by 4 bases. The germline V gene encodes CDR1 MNHEY and CDR2 SVGAGI. This CDR3 contains 15 residues.